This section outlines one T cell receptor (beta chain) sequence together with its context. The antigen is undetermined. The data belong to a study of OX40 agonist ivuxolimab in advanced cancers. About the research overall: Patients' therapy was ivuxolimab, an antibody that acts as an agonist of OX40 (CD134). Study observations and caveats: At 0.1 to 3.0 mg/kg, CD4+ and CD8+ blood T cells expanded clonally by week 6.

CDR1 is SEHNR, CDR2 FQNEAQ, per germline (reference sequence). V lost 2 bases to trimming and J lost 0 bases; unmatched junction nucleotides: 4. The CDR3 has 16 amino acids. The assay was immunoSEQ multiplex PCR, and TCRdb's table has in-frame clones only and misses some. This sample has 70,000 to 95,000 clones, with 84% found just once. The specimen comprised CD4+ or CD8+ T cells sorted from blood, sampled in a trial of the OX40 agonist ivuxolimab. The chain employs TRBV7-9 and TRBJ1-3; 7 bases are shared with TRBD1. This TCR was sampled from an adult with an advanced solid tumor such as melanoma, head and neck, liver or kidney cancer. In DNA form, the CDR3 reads TGTGCCAGCAGCTTAAGGGGGCCGAGCTCTGGAAACACCATATATTTT. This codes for CASSLRGPSSGNTIYF.